There are a few counts of the clone carrying this T cell receptor beta chain. Deletions cut 4 bases from V and 17 bases from J, with 22 bases between. This CDR3 comprises 14 residues. Until DNA extraction, the samples held between 1-10 million cryopreserved PBMC. Samples were assayed with immunoSEQ v3.0 at survey level. The protocol was immunoSEQ multiplex PCR, while the TCRdb copy is restricted to in-frame clones and leaves out a portion. Of about 21,000 clones in the sample, about 85% were seen once. These data originate in a study of long-term antiretroviral therapy in people with HIV. The chain joins TRBV5-7 to TRBJ1-6; D ambiguous. TRBV5-7 is an open reading frame whose function is uncertain. The material sequenced was unsorted PBMCs, taken 1.9 years after starting antiretroviral therapy. This receptor was obtained from a woman between 50 and 59 years old with HIV. The CDR3 coding sequence is TGTGCCAGCAGCCCGGTGGGCCCGGCGGGCTTAATCCACTTT. Residues: CASSPVGPAGLIHF.